The 28 T cell receptor beta chains below come from one sample, sequenced in a study of blood T cell repertoires in COVID-19. Assay used: immunoSEQ multiplex PCR; TCRdb lists only in-frame clones, some missing. Of roughly 50,000 clones detected, less than 90% appear once; the ten largest clones hold roughly a tenth. Sequenced sample: peripheral blood. These receptors were collected from a human donor in a cohort sampled during active COVID-19.

The chain carries TRBV5-1 and TRBJ1-2; D is unresolved. With 2 bases removed from V and 1 base from J, the gap between germline ends came to 6 bases. The germline gives CDR1 SGHRS, CDR2 YFSETQ. CDR3 size: 13 residues. This CDR3 reads CASSFNINYGYTF. The CDR3 nucleotides are TGCGCCAGCAGCTTTAATATTAACTATGGCTACACCTTC.

The genes are TRBV11-2 and TRBJ2-7, with a possible D match to TRBD2 (6 bases). V lost 5 bases and J 2 bases, leaving 19 bases between the germline ends. CDR1 is SGHAT, CDR2 FQNNGV, per germline. CDR3 length: 16 amino acids. CDR3: CASSQGRGLGTYEQYF. CDR3 coding DNA: TGTGCCAGCAGCCAAGGGCGGGGTTTGGGTACCTACGAGCAGTACTTC.

The rearrangement links TRBV18 to TRBJ2-5; possible D gene TRBD1, 5 bases. Germline V gene data show CDR1 as KGHSH and CDR2 as LQKENI. CDR3 length: 15 amino acids. V dropped 4 bases and J dropped 1 base, with 13 bases sitting between them. CDR3 region: CASSLRVGAQETQYF. The CDR3 DNA reads as TGTGCCAGCTCACTCCGAGTAGGGGCCCAAGAGACCCAGTACTTC. Looking up the rest from reference TRBV18 and TRBJ2-5 gives the full variable domain: NAGVMQNPRHLVRRRGQEARLRCSPMKGHSHVYWYRQLPEEGLKFMVYLQKENIIDESGMPKERFSAEFPKEGPSILRIQQVVRGDSAAYFCASSLRVGAQETQYFGPGTRLLVL.

This clone was counted a few times. This chain connects TRBV27 to TRBJ1-5, with a weak D call TRBD1 (6 bases). The V end lost 6 bases, the J end lost 0 bases, and 12 bases lay between the germline ends. CDR1 is MNHEY and CDR2 is SMNVEV in the germline V gene (reference sequence). The CDR3 spans 15 residues. The CDR3 DNA reads as TGTGCCAGCAGGCAGGGGAGAAATAGCAATCAGCCCCAGCATTTT. It encodes CASRQGRNSNQPQHF.

The rearrangement links TRBV7-2 to TRBJ2-3; D is possibly TRBD2 (6 bases). Germline V gene lookup returns CDR1 SGHTA and CDR2 FQGNSA. CDR3 length: 13 amino acids. The V end lost 5 bases, the J end lost 4 bases, and 10 bases lay between the germline ends. CDR3 loop: CASSRIAADTQYF. CDR3 DNA sequence: TGTGCCAGCAGCCGAATAGCGGCAGATACGCAGTATTTT.

The rearrangement uses TRBV6-2 or TRBV6-3 and TRBJ1-1; tentatively, D is TRBD1 (5 bases). V dropped 0 bases and J dropped 6 bases, with 23 bases sitting between them. Germline CDR1 reads MNHEY; CDR2 reads SVGEGT. The CDR3 contains 18 residues. CDR3 protein: CASSYSQVTTGVAAEAFF. CDR3 sequence (DNA): TGTGCCAGCAGTTACTCACAAGTCACCACGGGGGTCGCGGCTGAAGCTTTCTTT.

V and J are TRBV11-2 and TRBJ2-1, with D possibly TRBD2 on 5 matching bases. Germline CDR1 SGHAT, CDR2 FQNNGV. CDR3 size: 17 residues. Trimming cost V 5 bases and J 6 bases, with 23 bases left between them. This CDR3 reads CASSLPLGRPGSNEQFF. For the CDR3, the DNA is TGTGCCAGCAGCCTCCCGCTTGGGAGACCGGGGAGCAATGAGCAGTTCTTC.

The genes are TRBV13 and TRBJ1-4; a weak D match, TRBD1 (5 bases). This CDR3 has 15 amino acids. Trimming shortened V by 0 bases and J by 4 bases, and 9 bases separated the two germline ends. Germline V gene data show CDR1 as PRHDT and CDR2 as FYEKMQ (reference sequence). Here the CDR3 reads CASSLGGGINEKLFF. The CDR3 region has the DNA TGTGCCAGCAGCTTAGGCGGGGGAATTAATGAAAAACTGTTTTTT.

The rearrangement joins TRBV29-1 to TRBJ2-7; 8 nucleotides line up with TRBD2. CDR3 size: 11 residues. CDR1 SQVTM and CDR2 ANQGSEA come from the germline V gene. V lost 6 bases, J lost 2 bases, and 0 bases stayed unmatched. Written as DNA, the CDR3 is TGCAGCGTACTAGCGGCCTACGAGCAGTACTTC. Encoded protein: CSVLAAYEQYF.

V usage is TRBV5-8 and J usage is TRBJ2-5; 8 nucleotides line up with TRBD2. This CDR3 contains 14 residues. Germline-derived CDR1 and CDR2 are SGHTS and YDEGEE. The ends lost 4 bases at V and 1 base at J; junction bases unmatched: 3. In DNA form, the CDR3 reads TGTGCCAGCAGCCACGGACTAGCCCAAGAGACCCAGTACTTC. Translated: CASSHGLAQETQYF.

The J gene is TRBJ2-5, the V gene TRBV6-5, with D maybe TRBD1 (6 bases). The CDR3 is 14 residues long. V lost 7 bases and J 5 bases, leaving 17 bases between the germline ends. The germline gives CDR1 MNHEY, CDR2 SVGAGI. The CDR3 nucleotides are TGTGCCAGCAACAGGGCGGGCTCTCGGGAGACCCAGTACTTC. This encodes CASNRAGSRETQYF.

This clone was seen only a few times. The chain has TRBV10-3 and TRBJ2-7; D gene uncertain. The CDR3 has 14 residues. Germline V gene lookup returns CDR1 ENHRY and CDR2 SYGVKD. Trimming stripped 2 bases from V and 3 bases from J, with 11 bases between. The CDR3 sequence is CAISEGSYSYEQYF. Here the CDR3 DNA reads TGTGCCATCAGTGAGGGCTCCTACAGCTACGAGCAGTACTTC.

V and J are TRBV7-9 and TRBJ2-1; tentatively, D is TRBD1 (6 bases). This CDR3 is 18 amino acids long. The germline V and J ends were trimmed by 5 bases and 5 bases, with 25 bases remaining between them. Per the germline V gene, CDR1 is SEHNR and CDR2 is FQNEAQ (reference sequence). CDR3 in DNA: TGTGCCAGCAGCCCCATTCGATCGATCCGACAGGAGGACAATGAGCAGTTCTTC. It is translated as CASSPIRSIRQEDNEQFF.

In DNA, the CDR3 is TGTGCCAGCAGCGTAGGGACTAGCACCGAATACGAGCAGTACTTC. It codes for CASSVGTSTEYEQYF. V is TRBV9 and J is TRBJ2-7, with 8 bases identical to TRBD2. Trimming at V came to 0 bases and at J to 4 bases, leaving 6 bases not matched to a gene. Germline assignment: CDR1 SGDLS and CDR2 YYNGEE. The CDR3 has 15 residues.

The rearrangement links TRBV20-1 to TRBJ2-5; D is undetermined. With 7 bases removed from V and 1 base from J, the gap between germline ends came to 13 bases. CDR1 and CDR2 (germline): DFQATT, SNEGSKA (reference sequence). CDR3 length equals 13 residues. CDR3 sequence: CSDSSGPQETQYF. The CDR3 DNA reads TGCAGTGATAGTTCTGGGCCCCAAGAGACCCAGTACTTC.

The gene calls are TRBV25-1 and TRBJ2-1; 7 nucleotides match TRBD1. Trimming at V came to 1 base and at J to 8 bases, leaving 5 bases not matched to a gene. From germline, CDR1 is MGHDK and CDR2 SYGVNS. CDR3 length equals 14 residues. The CDR3 spells CASSESGGYDEQFF. The CDR3 DNA follows: TGTGCCAGCAGTGAATCAGGGGGTTATGATGAGCAGTTCTTC.

This clone showed up just once. The chain has TRBV2 and TRBJ2-1; D is undetermined. CDR3 length: 12 residues. Trimming pared 0 bases from V and 14 bases from J, leaving 11 bases between. Germline values: CDR1 SNHLY, CDR2 FYNNEI. CDR3 coding DNA: TGTGCCAGCAGTGAAGCGAGCACGAAGAAGTTCTTC. Protein sequence: CASSEASTKKFF.

This clone has only one observation. V and J are TRBV3-1 (or the pseudogene TRBV3-2) and TRBJ2-3, with D possibly TRBD1 on 5 matching bases. Trimming took off 1 base at V and 7 bases at J, with 9 bases between the two ends. Germline V CDR1 and CDR2: LGHDT, YNNKEL (reference sequence). The CDR3 runs to 13 residues. As DNA, the CDR3 is TGTGCCAGCAGCCAAGGGACACAAAATACGCAGTATTTT. Translating gives CASSQGTQNTQYF.

J is TRBJ2-1 and V is TRBV18; no firm D call. This CDR3 contains 14 residues. Trimming left V 0 bases short and J 3 bases short, with 6 bases between. From germline, CDR1 is KGHSH and CDR2 LQKENI. CDR3 in amino acids: CASSPPPLYNEQFF. The CDR3 DNA reads as TGTGCCAGCTCACCACCTCCCCTCTACAATGAGCAGTTCTTC.

This chain joins TRBV6-6 and TRBJ1-6; 9 bases fit TRBD1. V dropped 5 bases and J dropped 9; count of bases not matched to a gene: 8. The CDR3 is 15 amino acids. Looked up from germline, CDR1 is MNHNY and CDR2 is SVGAGI (reference sequence). In DNA form, the CDR3 reads TGTGCCAGCAGTCGATCGGGACAGGGACCTTCACCCCTCCACTTT. Translating it yields CASSRSGQGPSPLHF.

This CDR3 is CASTQGSGANVLTF. CDR3 coding DNA: TGTGCCAGCACCCAGGGTTCTGGGGCCAACGTCCTGACTTTC. The rearrangement uses TRBV6-5 and TRBJ2-6; TRBD1 is a possible D gene (5 bases). The CDR3 length is 14 residues. The germline CDR1 and CDR2 sequences are MNHEY and SVGAGI. The V end was cut by 7 bases, the J end by 1 base, with 8 bases between.

The chain joins TRBV13 to TRBJ2-7; 7 bases are shared with TRBD2. With V trimmed by 0 bases and J by 4 bases, 3 bases remained unmatched. The CDR3 sequence is 14 residues long. CDR1 and CDR2 from the germline V gene are PRHDT and FYEKMQ (reference sequence). CDR3 nucleotides: TGTGCCAGCAGCTTAGGAGGGGAGGGTTACGAGCAGTACTTC. Encoded protein: CASSLGGEGYEQYF.

This clone occurred a few times. This chain uses TRBV6-6 with TRBJ2-1; tentative D call: TRBD1 (5 bases). From germline, CDR1 is MNHNY and CDR2 SVGAGI (reference sequence). CDR3 length: 12 amino acids. V lost 5 bases and J 15 bases, leaving 17 bases between the germline ends. The CDR3 sequence: CASSADSRKRFF. The CDR3, as DNA: TGTGCCAGCAGTGCTGACAGCCGCAAGCGGTTCTTC.

The rearrangement uses TRBV30 and TRBJ2-2; D is unclear. CDR3 length: 12 amino acids. The V and J ends lost 0 bases and 6 bases respectively, with 5 bases between them. Germline V gives CDR1 GTSNPN, CDR2 SVGIG (reference sequence). The CDR3 bases are TGTGCCTGGAGTGTAGTAGCCGGGGAGCTGTTTTTT. Its translation: CAWSVVAGELFF.

The chain is built from TRBV5-1 and TRBJ2-7, with 8 nucleotides matching TRBD1. The V gene's germline CDR1 is SGHRS and CDR2 YFSETQ. This CDR3 contains 16 residues. Unmatched junction bases numbered 15, after V lost 3 bases and J lost 7 bases. The CDR3 DNA is TGCGCCAGCAGCTCCCTAGGGACAGGCACTGGGGGGGAGCAGTACTTC. Residues: CASSSLGTGTGGEQYF.

The chain joins TRBV18 to TRBJ2-7; 9 bases line up with TRBD2. Germline lookup yields CDR1 KGHSH and CDR2 LQKENI. V was clipped by 4 bases and J by 2 bases; unmatched bases: 18. There are 19 residues in the CDR3. The CDR3 region has the DNA TGTGCCAGCTCACGCCTCCCTATCCTAGCGGGAAGGTTTACCTACGAGCAGTACTTC. It specifies CASSRLPILAGRFTYEQYF.

The rearrangement joins TRBV29-1 to TRBJ1-2, with D possibly matching TRBD1 (5 bases). CDR1 and CDR2 from the germline V gene are SQVTM and ANQGSEA. V was trimmed by 2 bases and J by 4 bases, leaving 11 bases between them. The CDR3 totals 13 residues. CDR3 nucleotide sequence: TGCAGCGTTGAACCACCCGACAGCTATGGCTACACCTTC. Protein sequence: CSVEPPDSYGYTF.

V usage is TRBV3-1 (or the pseudogene TRBV3-2) and J usage is TRBJ2-7; no clear D gene. The CDR3 sequence is 12 residues long. The V end lost 8 bases, the J end lost 4 bases, and 12 bases lay between the germline ends. The germline V gene encodes CDR1 LGHDT and CDR2 YNNKEL (reference sequence). CDR3 sequence: CASSAGRYEQYF. DNA for the CDR3: TGTGCCAGCTCTGCAGGTCGATACGAGCAGTACTTC.